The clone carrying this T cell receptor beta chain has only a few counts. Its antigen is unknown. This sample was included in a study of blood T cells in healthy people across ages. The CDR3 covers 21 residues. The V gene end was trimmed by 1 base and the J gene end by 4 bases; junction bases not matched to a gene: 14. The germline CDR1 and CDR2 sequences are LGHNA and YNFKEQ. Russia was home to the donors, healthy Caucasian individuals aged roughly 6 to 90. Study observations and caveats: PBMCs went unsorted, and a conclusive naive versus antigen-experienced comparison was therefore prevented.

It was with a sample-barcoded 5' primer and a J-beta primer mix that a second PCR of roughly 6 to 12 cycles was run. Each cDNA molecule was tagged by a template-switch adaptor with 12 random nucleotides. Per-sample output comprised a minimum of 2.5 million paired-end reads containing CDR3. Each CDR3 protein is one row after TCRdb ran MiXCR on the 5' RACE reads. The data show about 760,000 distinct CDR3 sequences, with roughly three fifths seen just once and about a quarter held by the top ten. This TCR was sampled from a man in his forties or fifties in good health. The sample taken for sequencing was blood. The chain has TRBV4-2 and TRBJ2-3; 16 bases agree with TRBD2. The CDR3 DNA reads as TGTGCCAGCAGCCAAGTACCGGGACTAGCGGGGGGGCCCACTGCATCAGATACGCAGTATTTT. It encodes CASSQVPGLAGGPTASDTQYF.